The next 13 T cell receptor beta chains were all read from a single sample in a study of T cells after yellow fever vaccination. TCRdb itself ran the 5' RACE reads through MiXCR, one entry per CDR3 protein. Of a few hundred thousand distinct CDR3 sequences listed, more than 8.5% are singletons. The source material was PBMCs, sampled on the day of the first yellow fever vaccination. Source of these receptors: a man aged 18 to 30 who received the YFV17D yellow fever vaccine.

The gene calls are TRBV7-2 and TRBJ1-2; TRBD1 might be the D (5 bases). The CDR3 is 15 residues long. CDR1 SGHTA and CDR2 FQGNSA come from the germline V gene. With 2 bases removed from V and 2 bases from J, the gap between germline ends came to 12 bases. The CDR3 DNA sequence: TGTGCCAGCAGCTTACTACGGGACGGAAACTATGGCTACACCTTC. It yields the protein CASSLLRDGNYGYTF. Full variable domain (remainder filled in from reference TRBV7-2 and TRBJ1-2): GAGVSQSPSNKVTEKGKDVELRCDPISGHTALYWYRQSLGQGLEFLIYFQGNSAPDKSGLPSDRFSAERTGGSVSTLTIQRTQQEDSAVYLCASSLLRDGNYGYTFGSGTRLTVV.

The rearrangement links TRBV27 to TRBJ1-2; D is possibly TRBD1 (6 bases). This CDR3 is built from 13 residues. The V gene lost 4 bases and the J gene lost 8 bases, with 14 bases spanning the gap. Germline assignment: CDR1 MNHEY and CDR2 SMNVEV (reference sequence). CDR3 sequence: CASSSPQGGGYTF. Written as DNA, the CDR3 is TGTGCCAGCAGTTCCCCCCAAGGGGGAGGCTACACCTTC.

This clonotype was counted ten times or more. This chain connects TRBV6-2 or TRBV6-3 to TRBJ1-1; D uncertain. This CDR3 is 13 amino acids long. The V end was cut by 2 bases, the J end by 2 bases, with 6 bases between. Germline V gene sequence: CDR1 MNHEY, CDR2 SVGEGT. In nucleotides, the CDR3 is TGTGCCAGCAGTTACAGGTATAACACTGAAGCTTTCTTT. Protein product: CASSYRYNTEAFF.

This clonotype was counted at least ten times. The J gene is TRBJ2-1, the V gene TRBV5-1; 7 positions agree with TRBD2. V gave up 3 bases and J gave up 8 bases; unmatched junction bases: 2. CDR3 length equals 12 residues. The germline CDR1 and CDR2 sequences are SGHRS and YFSETQ. The chain's CDR3 is CASSSGGYEQFF. The CDR3 DNA sequence: TGCGCCAGCAGCTCCGGGGGGTATGAGCAGTTCTTC.

This clonotype was seen a handful of times. J is TRBJ1-4 and V is TRBV12-3 or TRBV12-4; no firm D call. The length of the CDR3 is 14 residues. V was shortened by 5 bases and J by 3 bases, with 10 bases between the two germline ends. CDR3 loop: CASSKQGSNEKLFF. In DNA, the CDR3 is TGTGCCAGCAGTAAACAAGGCTCTAATGAAAAACTGTTTTTT.

This clonotype was picked up a small number of times. The chain uses TRBV10-3 and TRBJ1-2; 8 nucleotides align to TRBD1. Trimming at V came to 7 bases and at J to 3 bases, leaving 7 bases not matched to a gene. Per germline, CDR1 ENHRY and CDR2 SYGVKD. The CDR3 extends over 14 amino acids. As DNA, the CDR3 is TGTGCCATCATGGGACAGGCGAAGGACTATGGCTACACCTTC. Protein: CAIMGQAKDYGYTF.

The table lists this clonotype with a few counts. The chain links TRBV4-3 to TRBJ2-1; D unclear. The V gene's germline CDR1 is LGHNA and CDR2 YSLEER. V was trimmed by 0 bases and J by 8 bases, leaving 17 bases between them. The CDR3 consists of 16 residues. CDR3 region: CASSQDQRPPVDEQFF. The CDR3 coding sequence is TGCGCCAGCAGCCAAGATCAGAGACCCCCCGTGGATGAGCAGTTCTTC.

This clonotype was detected a few times. The chain carries TRBV18 and TRBJ1-5; D gene ambiguous. This CDR3 is 15 amino acids long. Trimming removed 2 bases from V and 2 bases from J, with 10 bases in between. CDR1 and CDR2 (germline): KGHSH, LQKENI. For the CDR3, the DNA is TGTGCCAGCTCACCAACGGAGAACCGCAATCAGCCCCAGCATTTT. It yields the protein CASSPTENRNQPQHF.

This clonotype occurred a few times. V usage is TRBV6-2 or TRBV6-3 and J usage is TRBJ2-2; no clear D gene. CDR3 size: 16 residues. CDR1 is MNHEY, CDR2 SVGEGT, per germline. The germline V and J ends were trimmed by 3 bases and 0 bases, with 11 bases remaining between them. CDR3 loop: CASSYGVPANTGELFF. In DNA form, the CDR3 reads TGTGCCAGCAGTTATGGAGTCCCCGCGAACACCGGGGAGCTGTTTTTT.

This clonotype was detected a few times. This sequence joins TRBV7-2 and TRBJ2-1; 10 bases agree with TRBD2. Germline values: CDR1 SGHTA, CDR2 FQGNSA. The CDR3 runs 16 residues. J was trimmed by 0 bases and V by 8 bases; bases with no gene match: 7. The CDR3, as DNA: TGTGCCAGCCTAGCGGGGGCTGGAAGCTCCTACAATGAGCAGTTCTTC. This codes for CASLAGAGSSYNEQFF. The variable domain in full, completed from reference TRBV7-2 and TRBJ2-1, reads GAGVSQSPSNKVTEKGKDVELRCDPISGHTALYWYRQSLGQGLEFLIYFQGNSAPDKSGLPSDRFSAERTGGSVSTLTIQRTQQEDSAVYLCASLAGAGSSYNEQFFGPGTRLTVL.

V is TRBV19 and J is TRBJ2-1, with TRBD2 identical over 7 bases. The trim removed 0 bases at V and 5 bases at J, leaving 10 bases unmatched. The CDR3 consists of 17 residues. Germline CDR1 and CDR2: LNHDA and SQIVND (reference sequence). The CDR3 sequence: CASSIDSSGLGHNEQFF. DNA for the CDR3: TGTGCCAGTAGTATAGATTCTAGCGGCCTTGGCCACAATGAGCAGTTCTTC.

This clonotype was found many times. The genes are TRBV7-9 and TRBJ2-5; either TRBD1 or TRBD2 may fit D (6 bases each). Trimming took off 10 bases at V and 4 bases at J, with 13 bases between the two ends. Germline V gene data show CDR1 as SEHNR and CDR2 as FQNEAQ (reference sequence). CDR3 size: 12 residues. CDR3 sequence: CAIRGLGETQYF. CDR3 bases: TGTGCCATTCGGGGGCTGGGAGAGACCCAGTACTTC.

The chain recombines TRBV5-6 with TRBJ1-2, with D possibly being TRBD1 (6 bases). Germline values: CDR1 SGHDT, CDR2 YYEEEE. The CDR3 extends over 13 amino acids. V was shortened by 3 bases and J by 3 bases, with 9 bases between the two germline ends. As DNA, the CDR3 is TGTGCCAGCAGCTCGGACAGATACTATGGCTACACCTTC. This sequence encodes CASSSDRYYGYTF.